The sequence of this TCR beta chain was determined in a study of blood T cell repertoires in COVID-19. Assay: immunoSEQ multiplex PCR; the TCRdb copy retains only in-frame clones and omits some. The sample has approximately 71,000 clones; less than 95% are singletons. This CDR3 has 12 amino acids. The junction had 1 base not matched to a gene; V was cut back by 6 bases and J by 5 bases. Germline CDR1 MNHEY, CDR2 SMNVEV (reference sequence). The clonotype originates from a woman aged 18-29 years with acute or convalescent COVID-19. Sequencing was done on a sample of peripheral blood. This chain links TRBV27 with TRBJ2-7, with 10 bases matching TRBD1. The CDR3 nucleotides are TGTGCCAGCAGAGGACAGGGGGACGAGCAGTACTTC. It is translated as CASRGQGDEQYF.